There are a few counts of the clone carrying this T cell receptor beta chain. The antigen remains undetermined. A read error may be the cause here, since a much bigger clone is one base away. The data belong to a study of T cells in Graves' hyperthyroidism and ophthalmopathy. Hyperthyroidism of Graves' type that showed no ophthalmopathy progression within 18 months was stable. Each patient was aged 18 to 65 and had newly diagnosed hyperthyroidism of under 2 months' duration. Study results and caveats: Ophthalmopathy was told apart from stable hyperthyroidism by a 13 V-J model.

This CDR3 spans 15 amino acids. Per the germline V gene, CDR1 is SGHNT and CDR2 is YENEEA. RNA transcripts provided the source from which TCR beta CDR3 regions were amplified. First-round RT-PCR of the TCR CDR3 relied on the HTBI primer set. TCRdb re-called the multiplex PCR reads through MiXCR, storing one row per CDR3 protein. The sample includes 350,000 or so distinct CDR3 sequences, about 20% of them seen just once. The sequence derives from a woman between 45 and 60 years old with Graves' hyperthyroidism. This chain links TRBV11-3 with TRBJ2-1; 13 bases line up with TRBD2. Source material: blood. The CDR3 region has the DNA TGTTCCAGCAGCTTAGGACTAGCGGGAGTCAATGAGCAGTTCTTC. It is translated as CSSSLGLAGVNEQFF.